Below, 5 T cell receptor beta chains from the same sample are listed, as sequenced in a study of shared clonotypes between healthy human individuals. Generated by immunoSEQ multiplex PCR, the TCRdb table keeps only in-frame clones and is missing some. The sample shows some 490,000 clones, roughly 80% of them seen only once. The sample was PBMCs. The receptors come from a woman aged 40-49 years in good health. Some clones in this sample may be carry-over from other donors' samples.

This clone was detected a few times. The genes are TRBV4-2 and TRBJ2-5, with 14 nucleotides matching TRBD2. Judging by the DNA end, TRBJ2-7 fits better; the J call may be wrong. CDR1 LGHNA and CDR2 YNFKEQ come from the germline V gene. The CDR3 is 15 residues long. In DNA form, the CDR3 reads TGTGCCAGCAGCCACGGGACTAGCGGGAGCTACGAGCAGTACTTC. Protein product: CASSHGTSGSYEQYF.

This clone was seen only a few times. V and J are TRBV10-3 and TRBJ2-5, with D uncertain. The CDR3 runs to 17 residues. The germline V gene has CDR1 ENHRY and CDR2 SYGVKD. Between the trimmed V and J ends, which lost 0 bases and 2 bases, there was a span of 16 bases. This CDR3 is CAISESMVGIVQETQYF. The DNA of the CDR3 is TGTGCCATCAGTGAGTCGATGGTGGGCATCGTGCAAGAGACCCAGTACTTC.

The rearrangement joins TRBV6-5 to TRBJ2-1; D is unresolved. The germline gives CDR1 MNHEY, CDR2 SVGAGI. V gave up 6 bases and J gave up 3 bases, with 9 bases separating them. The CDR3 consists of 13 residues. Written as DNA, the CDR3 is TGTGCCAGCAGACCCGACCACTACAATGAGCAGTTCTTC. Translation gives CASRPDHYNEQFF.

As to this clone: This sequence is one base from a far larger clone and is likely a read error. Additional DNA sequences in this sample encode the identical CDR3. The chain is built from TRBV29-1 and TRBJ2-3; no definite D call. Germline lookup yields CDR1 SQVTM and CDR2 ANQGSEA. V shed 4 bases and J shed 0 bases, with 14 bases lying between them. The CDR3 consists of 15 residues. Here the CDR3 DNA reads TGCAGCGTTGTCTTACCGGTAACTAGCACAGATACGCAGTATTTT. Its translation: CSVVLPVTSTDTQYF.

The rearrangement links TRBV6-4 to TRBJ2-6, with D possibly being TRBD2 (6 bases). The germline V and J ends were trimmed by 2 bases and 2 bases, with 7 bases remaining between them. This CDR3 spans 15 amino acids. Germline CDR1 is MRHNA and CDR2 is SNTAGT. CDR3 nucleotide sequence: TGTGCCAGCAGTGACGGGAGGACTGGGGCCAACGTCCTGACTTTC. Translation: CASSDGRTGANVLTF.